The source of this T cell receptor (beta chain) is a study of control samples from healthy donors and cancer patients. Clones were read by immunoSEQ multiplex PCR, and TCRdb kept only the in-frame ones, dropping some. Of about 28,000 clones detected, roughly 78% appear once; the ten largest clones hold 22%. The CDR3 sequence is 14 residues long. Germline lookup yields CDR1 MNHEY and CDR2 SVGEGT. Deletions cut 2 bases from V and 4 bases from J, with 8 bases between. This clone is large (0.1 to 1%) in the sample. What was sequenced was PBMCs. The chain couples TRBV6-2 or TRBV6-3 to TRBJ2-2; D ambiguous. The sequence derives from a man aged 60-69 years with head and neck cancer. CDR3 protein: CASSYESPTGELFF. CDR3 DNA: TGTGCCAGCAGTTACGAGAGCCCCACCGGGGAGCTGTTTTTT.